This T cell receptor (beta chain) originates from a study of T cells after yellow fever vaccination. The table lists this clonotype with many counts. The CDR3 is 16 residues long. V lost 0 bases to trimming and J lost 3 bases; unmatched junction nucleotides: 4. Germline CDR1 SGHVS, CDR2 FQNEAQ. For TCR, cDNA came from 5'RACE template switching, which added a universal primer site and UMIs. Each CDR3 protein gets one entry after TCRdb re-called the 5' RACE reads with MiXCR. Here the sample spans hundreds of thousands of distinct CDR3 sequences, over 9% being singletons. The chain carries TRBV7-8 and TRBJ2-1; 8 bases are shared with TRBD2. Sequenced material: PBMCs, taken on the day of the yellow fever booster vaccination. This clonotype originated in a man younger than 40 who received the YFV17D yellow fever vaccine. CDR3 loop: CASSLASGGFYNEQFF. The CDR3 bases are TGTGCCAGCAGCTTAGCGAGCGGGGGCTTCTACAATGAGCAGTTCTTC.